Presented here are 17 T cell receptor beta chains from one specimen sequenced in a study of low-dose radiotherapy and immunotherapy resistance in tumors. Regarding time point: before trial treatment. Alpha- and beta-chain coverage of first-strand cDNA came from TRAV- and TRBV-specific primers. A roughly 19-cycle PCR with a constant-region primer and V-primer adapter amplified TCRs. TCRdb passed the reads through MiXCR, listing each CDR3 protein once. The table shows tens of thousands of distinct CDR3 sequences, with 25% occurring only once. Sequencing was performed on PBMCs, taken before treatment. The receptor source for this set is a male donor with prostate cancer.

This clonotype occurred many times. CDR3 bases: TGCATTGGGGCGACTTCAACTAATGAAAAACTGTTTTTT. Translated, it gives CIGATSTNEKLFF. The chain recombines TRBV20-1 with TRBJ1-4; weak D call: TRBD1 (5 bases). The CDR3 has 13 amino acids. Germline CDR1 DFQATT, CDR2 SNEGSKA (reference sequence).

This clonotype has at least ten counts. V and J are TRBV4-2 and TRBJ1-4; D call uncertain. The CDR3 consists of 14 residues. V was cut by 0 bases and J by 7 bases, with 9 bases left in between. Per the germline V gene, CDR1 is LGHNA and CDR2 is YNFKEQ. The CDR3 DNA sequence: TGTGCCAGCAGCCAAGATCCAGCAGGTGAAAAACTGTTTTTT. Translation gives CASSQDPAGEKLFF.

This clonotype was seen ten or more times. The gene calls are TRBV20-1 and TRBJ1-1, with TRBD1 matching 7 bases. The germline gives CDR1 DFQATT, CDR2 SNEGSKA (reference sequence). The CDR3 totals 15 residues. Trimming cost V 2 bases and J 3 bases; bases outside gene matches: 9. The chain's CDR3 is CSARTVTGSHTEAFF. As DNA, the CDR3 is TGCAGTGCTAGAACCGTGACAGGGAGTCACACTGAAGCTTTCTTT.

Many counts were recorded for this clonotype. The gene calls are TRBV2 and TRBJ2-5; D tentatively reads TRBD1 or TRBD2 (5 bases each). CDR1 and CDR2 (germline): SNHLY, FYNNEI. Trimming shortened V by 7 bases and J by 4 bases, and 13 bases separated the two germline ends. CDR3 length equals 13 residues. Written as DNA, the CDR3 is TGTGCCAGCACCCCGGGACCTGGAGAGACCCAGTACTTC. Encoded protein: CASTPGPGETQYF.

With respect to this clonotype: A far more abundant clone sits one base away, making this likely a read error. J is TRBJ2-1 and V is TRBV5-3; 7 bases line up with TRBD1. TRBV5-3 counts as an open reading frame of uncertain function. The CDR3 spans 14 residues. This CDR3 is CASSKGAMGNEQSF. CDR3 nucleotides: TGCGCCAGCAGTAAGGGGGCGATGGGCAATGAGCAGTCCTTC.

Relative to its sample, this clonotype is medium-sized. The rearrangement joins TRBV2 to TRBJ2-1; 8 bases align to TRBD1. The CDR3 contains 14 residues. The germline gives CDR1 SNHLY, CDR2 FYNNEI. V lost 8 bases to trimming and J lost 4 bases; unmatched junction nucleotides: 7. In nucleotides, the CDR3 is TGTGCCAGCTCCCCGGACAGGGCTTACAATGAGCAGTTCTTC. It is translated as CASSPDRAYNEQFF.

The chain recombines TRBV3-1 with TRBJ2-1; 10 nucleotides line up with TRBD2. Trimming at V came to 0 bases and at J to 10 bases, leaving 15 bases not matched to a gene. There are 18 residues in the CDR3. Germline CDR1 and CDR2: LGHDT and YNNKEL (reference sequence). CDR3: CASSQETWRAGGPGEQFF. CDR3 DNA: TGTGCCAGCAGCCAAGAGACGTGGCGAGCGGGGGGGCCGGGGGAGCAGTTCTTC.

J is TRBJ2-2 and V is TRBV12-3 or TRBV12-4; 10 nucleotides match TRBD1. With V trimmed by 7 bases and J by 5 bases, 4 bases remained unmatched. The CDR3 is 14 residues long. The CDR3 coding sequence is TGTGCCAGCATCCCGGGACAGGGGACCGGGGAGCTGTTTTTT. It codes for CASIPGQGTGELFF.

This clonotype showed up many times. CDR3 region: CASSLARGSPLHF. CDR3 nucleotide sequence: TGTGCCAGCAGCTTGGCGCGGGGTTCACCCCTCCACTTT. The chain couples TRBV5-4 to TRBJ1-6; D is unclear. Between the trimmed V and J ends, which lost 0 bases and 9 bases, there was a span of 7 bases. Looked up from germline, CDR1 is SGHNT and CDR2 is YYREEE (reference sequence). This CDR3 spans 13 amino acids.

This clonotype has at least ten counts. The chain's CDR3 is CASSPINSDSYEQYF. Here the CDR3 DNA reads TGTGCCAGCAGCCCAATAAATAGCGATTCCTACGAGCAGTACTTC. This chain links TRBV5-4 with TRBJ2-7; TRBD2 is a possible D gene (5 bases). Deletions cut 4 bases from V and 1 base from J, with 15 bases between. CDR1 and CDR2 from the germline V gene are SGHNT and YYREEE (reference sequence). This CDR3 spans 15 amino acids.

This clonotype was seen ten or more times. This chain connects TRBV2 to TRBJ2-7, with a tentative D call TRBD2 (6 bases). Trimming removed 10 bases at V and 0 bases at J, with 16 bases between. Germline lookup yields CDR1 SNHLY and CDR2 FYNNEI. This CDR3 has 14 amino acids. The CDR3 bases are TGTGCCACCCTGCGGCGGGAAAGCTCCTACGAGCAGTACTTC. The encoded protein is CATLRRESSYEQYF.

This clonotype was observed at least ten times. V gene TRBV18 combines with J gene TRBJ2-5, with D possibly TRBD2 on 5 matching bases. V was shortened by 7 bases and J by 4 bases, with 7 bases between the two germline ends. The CDR3 runs to 11 residues. The germline V gene encodes CDR1 KGHSH and CDR2 LQKENI. CDR3 nucleotides: TGTGCCAGCTTCGCGGGAGAGACCCAGTACTTC. Translated, it gives CASFAGETQYF.

A word on this clonotype: This likely reflects a read error, since a far larger clone is one base away. The chain joins TRBV2 to TRBJ2-1; tentatively, D is TRBD2 (6 bases). The better agreement between TRBJ2-5 and the DNA end casts doubt on the J call. CDR1 is SNHLY and CDR2 is FYNNEI in the germline V gene. The CDR3 consists of 14 residues. The CDR3 nucleotides are TGTGCCAGCCATCCCGTTCGGGCGGGGGAGACCCAGTACTTC. Translated, it gives CASHPVRAGETQYF.

The sample holds one count of this clonotype. The chain carries TRBV27 and TRBJ2-7; D not resolved. CDR1 and CDR2 (germline): MNHEY, SMNVEV (reference sequence). The CDR3 loop spans 14 amino acids. Trimming removed 3 bases from V and 2 bases from J, with 11 bases in between. CDR3: CASSLSGPAYEQYF. In DNA form, the CDR3 reads TGTGCCAGCAGTTTGAGTGGCCCGGCCTACGAGCAGTACTTC.

The CDR3 coding sequence is TGTGCCACCAGCAGACTGACTAGCACCCATGAGCAGTTCTTC. Its translation is CATSRLTSTHEQFF. The chain uses TRBV15 and TRBJ2-1, with 7 positions matching TRBD2. This CDR3 has 14 residues. In germline, CDR1 is LNHNV, CDR2 YYDKDF (reference sequence). The V segment lost 2 bases and the J segment 8 bases; nucleotides outside the gene matches: 6.

This clonotype was observed at least ten times. The chain links TRBV20-1 to TRBJ2-3; 13 bases agree with TRBD2. Per the germline V gene, CDR1 is DFQATT and CDR2 is SNEGSKA (reference sequence). This CDR3 region has 16 residues. Unmatched junction bases numbered 6, after V lost 6 bases and J lost 0 bases. Here the CDR3 DNA reads TGCAGTGCCACAGGACTAGCGGGAGTGAGCACAGATACGCAGTATTTT. This sequence encodes CSATGLAGVSTDTQYF.

The V gene is TRBV5-1, the J gene TRBJ1-1; TRBD1 matches 9 bases. The germline V gene has CDR1 SGHRS and CDR2 YFSETQ. The CDR3 extends over 13 amino acids. V dropped 0 bases and J dropped 8; count of bases not matched to a gene: 2. Written as DNA, the CDR3 is TGCGCCAGCAGCTTGGGACAGGGGGGGGAAGCTTTCTTT. Protein: CASSLGQGGEAFF.